This TCR beta chain was sequenced in a study of blood T cell repertoires in COVID-19. Assay: immunoSEQ multiplex PCR; the TCRdb copy retains only in-frame clones and omits some. The sample holds around 290,000 clones, approximately 90% seen once. This clone was recorded once. The specimen sequenced was PBMCs or T cells enriched from blood (not recorded which). The TCR originated in a woman aged 25-40 years who had recovered from COVID-19.

The DNA for the CDR3 is TGTGCCTGGAGCGGCGCGGGAGGGCCGGAGACCCAGTACTTC. This gives the protein CAWSGAGGPETQYF. The chain is built from TRBV30 and TRBJ2-5; 9 nucleotides line up with TRBD2. This CDR3 has 14 residues. Trimming removed 3 bases from V and 5 bases from J; junction bases left unmatched: 7. Germline lookup yields CDR1 GTSNPN and CDR2 SVGIG (reference sequence).